Listed here are 23 T cell receptor beta chains from one sample, sequenced in a study of T cell responses to AZD1222 COVID-19 vaccine. Method: immunoSEQ multiplex PCR; TCRdb's copy keeps in-frame clones and lacks some. The sample holds 100,000 to 120,000 clones; more than 70% are singletons and the top ten take 9.1%. Sequencing was performed on peripheral blood, taken on day 0 of AZD1222 vaccination. These TCRs come from an adult in good health.

The chain joins TRBV2 to TRBJ1-6, with a weak D call TRBD1 (6 bases). This CDR3 is 14 amino acids long. The ends were cut back, 6 bases at V and 7 bases at J, with 13 bases in the middle. The V gene's germline CDR1 is SNHLY and CDR2 FYNNEI. CDR3 bases: TGTGCCAGCAGCGCGTCAGGGGAAAATTCACCCCTCCACTTT. It translates to CASSASGENSPLHF.

This chain connects TRBV19 to TRBJ1-1, with 8 bases that match TRBD1. The CDR3 has 14 residues. The junction had 11 bases not matched to a gene; V was cut back by 9 bases and J by 5 bases. Germline CDR1 reads LNHDA; CDR2 reads SQIVND (reference sequence). The CDR3 protein is CASLTGGQGTEAFF. For the CDR3, the DNA is TGTGCCAGCCTTACAGGGGGACAAGGAACTGAAGCTTTCTTT.

The rearrangement uses TRBV24-1 and TRBJ2-3; no firm D call. Germline loops: CDR1 KGHDR, CDR2 SFDVKD. The germline V and J ends were trimmed by 5 bases and 4 bases, with 9 bases remaining between them. The CDR3 runs to 13 residues. For the CDR3, the DNA is TGTGCCACCAGTGCGGGTTCAGCAGATACGCAGTATTTT. Residues: CATSAGSADTQYF.

The chain has TRBV30 and TRBJ1-4; D is perhaps TRBD1 (5 bases). The germline V gene has CDR1 GTSNPN and CDR2 SVGIG (reference sequence). This CDR3 has 16 residues. The V end lost 0 bases, the J end lost 5 bases, and 16 bases lay between the germline ends. CDR3 residues: CAWSVKVAQGNEKLFF. Written as DNA, the CDR3 is TGTGCCTGGAGTGTAAAAGTGGCGCAGGGAAATGAAAAACTGTTTTTT.

This clone appeared a single time. The chain employs TRBV18 and TRBJ1-4; D uncertain. CDR1 and CDR2 from the germline V gene are KGHSH and LQKENI. V lost 5 bases, J lost 0 bases, and 10 bases lay in between. The CDR3 spans 15 residues. DNA for the CDR3: TGTGCCAGCTCAGAGACATCAGCAACTAATGAAAAACTGTTTTTT. Its protein is CASSETSATNEKLFF.

This chain uses TRBV18 with TRBJ1-1; unclear D gene. The CDR3 runs to 13 residues. Trimming left V 6 bases short and J 3 bases short, with 11 bases between. Germline-derived CDR1 and CDR2 are KGHSH and LQKENI. The CDR3: CASSHNGYTEAFF. The DNA for the CDR3 is TGTGCCAGCTCTCATAACGGGTACACTGAAGCTTTCTTT.

This rearrangement joins TRBV7-9 to TRBJ1-1; D remains ambiguous. CDR1 and CDR2 from the germline V gene are SEHNR and FQNEAQ (reference sequence). This CDR3 region has 13 residues. The V gene lost 2 bases and the J gene lost 4 bases, with 8 bases spanning the gap. CDR3 protein: CASSLRIGTEAFF. CDR3 nucleotide sequence: TGTGCCAGCAGCTTACGTATAGGCACTGAAGCTTTCTTT.

The V gene is TRBV27, the J gene TRBJ2-7; weak D call: TRBD1 (6 bases). The V gene lost 10 bases and the J gene lost 3 bases, with 10 bases spanning the gap. Per the germline V gene, CDR1 is MNHEY and CDR2 is SMNVEV (reference sequence). The CDR3 loop spans 11 amino acids. As DNA, the CDR3 is TGTGCCACACTCAGGGGCTACGAGCAGTACTTC. Translating gives CATLRGYEQYF.

The rearrangement joins TRBV3-1 (or the pseudogene TRBV3-2) to TRBJ2-7; possibly TRBD2 for D (5 bases). Germline loops: CDR1 LGHDT, CDR2 YNNKEL (reference sequence). V lost 4 bases and J lost 3, with 16 bases in between. The CDR3 runs 15 residues. This CDR3 reads CASSLEGAVNYEQYF. Written as DNA, the CDR3 is TGTGCCAGCAGCCTCGAGGGAGCGGTAAACTACGAGCAGTACTTC.

The rearrangement uses TRBV19 and TRBJ2-4; D assignment may be TRBD1 or TRBD2 (5 bases each). V lost 5 bases to trimming and J lost 3 bases, with 26 bases between them. This CDR3 has 19 residues. The germline V gene has CDR1 LNHDA and CDR2 SQIVND (reference sequence). The CDR3 loop is CASSSRAGSESWGKNIQYF. For the CDR3, the DNA is TGTGCCAGTAGTTCGCGGGCAGGGAGTGAGTCTTGGGGCAAAAACATTCAGTACTTC.

The CDR3 is CASSEGPYNEQFF. The CDR3 DNA reads TGTGCCAGCAGTGAGGGACCTTACAATGAGCAGTTCTTC. This chain connects TRBV6-4 to TRBJ2-1; either TRBD1 or TRBD2 may supply D (5 bases each). The CDR3 is 13 residues long. The germline V and J ends were trimmed by 3 bases and 4 bases, with 7 bases remaining between them. Germline V gives CDR1 MRHNA, CDR2 SNTAGT.

The chain combines TRBV28 with TRBJ2-1, with D unresolved. The V gene's germline CDR1 is MDHEN and CDR2 SYDVKM. The CDR3 spans 12 residues. V was cut by 1 base and J by 7 bases, with 5 bases left in between. This CDR3 reads CASSLSVNEQFF. Here the CDR3 DNA reads TGTGCCAGCAGTTTATCTGTGAATGAGCAGTTCTTC.

The chain is built from TRBV6-2 or TRBV6-3 and TRBJ2-7; unclear D gene. Germline V gene data show CDR1 as MNHEY and CDR2 as SVGEGT. V was shortened by 2 bases and J by 4 bases, with 9 bases between the two germline ends. The CDR3 length is 13 residues. The CDR3 bases are TGTGCCAGCAGTTACCCTGACTTTTACGAGCAGTACTTC. This sequence encodes CASSYPDFYEQYF.

The V call is TRBV30, the J call TRBJ1-2, with D maybe TRBD1 (5 bases). Between the trimmed V and J ends, which lost 3 bases and 4 bases, there was a span of 15 bases. CDR1 is GTSNPN, CDR2 SVGIG, per germline (reference sequence). This CDR3 is built from 14 residues. The CDR3: CAWSPGWGAYGYTF. In DNA form, the CDR3 reads TGTGCCTGGAGCCCAGGGTGGGGAGCCTATGGCTACACCTTC.

This chain uses TRBV6-4 with TRBJ2-7; perhaps TRBD2 as D (6 bases). The CDR3 covers 12 residues. V was clipped by 11 bases and J by 3 bases, with 14 bases between them. The germline CDR1 and CDR2 sequences are MRHNA and SNTAGT. CDR3 residues: CAGGSVNYEQYF. CDR3 in DNA: TGTGCCGGGGGGAGTGTAAACTACGAGCAGTACTTC.

The sample holds a few counts of this clone. This chain joins TRBV6-5 and TRBJ1-5, with unresolved D. The CDR3 loop spans 15 amino acids. The V end was cut by 0 bases, the J end by 4 bases, with 10 bases between. CDR1 MNHEY and CDR2 SVGAGI come from the germline V gene. The CDR3 DNA reads TGTGCCAGCAGTTACTCGACCCTGCCGAATCAGCCCCAGCATTTT. This sequence encodes CASSYSTLPNQPQHF.

Comment on this clone: One junction end does not reproduce the germline sequence, and a read error may be involved. The chain joins TRBV7-9 to TRBJ2-7; D could derive from TRBD1 or TRBD2 (5 bases each). The CDR3 runs to 12 residues. CDR1 and CDR2 from the germline V gene are SEHNR and FQNEAQ (reference sequence). This CDR3 is CASSHGGGTPHF. DNA of the CDR3: TGTGCCAGCAGCCATGGGGGTGGGACCCCACACTTC.

The chain recombines TRBV6-5 with TRBJ1-2; TRBD1 agrees at 9 bases. Germline CDR1 reads MNHEY; CDR2 reads SVGAGI. The junction had 8 bases not matched to a gene; V was cut back by 11 bases and J by 4 bases. The CDR3 is made up of 13 amino acids. The CDR3 reads CAAEGQGGYGYTF. DNA of the CDR3: TGTGCCGCAGAGGGACAGGGAGGCTATGGCTACACCTTC.

V is TRBV6-2 or TRBV6-3 and J is TRBJ2-2, with TRBD1 matching over 7 bases. The length of the CDR3 is 16 residues. The ends lost 5 bases at V and 1 base at J; junction bases unmatched: 7. Germline V gives CDR1 MNHEY, CDR2 SVGEGT. CDR3 protein: CASSRSGQKNTGELFF. The CDR3, as DNA: TGTGCCAGCAGTCGCTCGGGACAGAAGAACACCGGGGAGCTGTTTTTT.

V usage is TRBV6-2 or TRBV6-3 and J usage is TRBJ2-7; possible D gene TRBD2, 6 bases. The germline V and J ends were trimmed by 5 bases and 3 bases, with 17 bases remaining between them. CDR1 is MNHEY and CDR2 is SVGEGT in the germline V gene. The length of the CDR3 is 15 residues. The CDR3 nucleotides are TGTGCCAGCAGTCAATACGGGACTCAGAACTACGAGCAGTACTTC. Translating gives CASSQYGTQNYEQYF.

This clone was counted a few times. Written as DNA, the CDR3 is TGTGCCAGCAGCTGGGGGTTCAGGGGAAATGAAAAACTGTTTTTT. Translation gives CASSWGFRGNEKLFF. V and J are TRBV7-9 and TRBJ1-4; tentatively, D is TRBD1 (6 bases). The germline V gene has CDR1 SEHNR and CDR2 FQNEAQ (reference sequence). Trimming shortened V by 4 bases and J by 5 bases, and 14 bases separated the two germline ends. The CDR3 is 15 amino acids. The whole variable domain, remainder taken from reference TRBV7-9 and TRBJ1-4, is DTGVSQNPRHKITKRGQNVTFRCDPISEHNRLYWYRQTLGQGPEFLTYFQNEAQLEKSRLLSDRFSAERPKGSFSTLEIQRTEQGDSAMYLCASSWGFRGNEKLFFGSGTQLSVL.

The V and J genes are TRBV19 and TRBJ1-1, with D possibly TRBD1 on 6 matching bases. Germline assignment: CDR1 LNHDA and CDR2 SQIVND (reference sequence). The CDR3 is 13 amino acids. V was clipped by 4 bases and J by 6 bases, with 12 bases between them. CDR3 sequence (DNA): TGTGCCAGTAGTAACCCAGGGGTCCCTGAAGCTTTCTTT. Translating gives CASSNPGVPEAFF.

This chain connects TRBV4-1 to TRBJ2-7; 11 positions match TRBD1. Losses at the gene ends were 4 bases for V and 4 bases for J; bases not matched to a gene: 12. The CDR3 loop spans 17 amino acids. Per germline, CDR1 MGHRA and CDR2 YSYEKL. CDR3 in amino acids: CASSLGQGARFIYEQYF. CDR3 nucleotide sequence: TGCGCCAGCAGCCTCGGACAGGGGGCGCGATTTATTTACGAGCAGTACTTC.